A single sample is the source of the 29 T cell receptor beta chains below, sequenced in a study of T cells after yellow fever vaccination (dated by TCRdb to the late 2010s). The protocol used for the library was 5' RACE. For sequencing, an Illumina HiSeq 2500 was employed. TCRdb's own reprocessing of the public reads used fastp at Q25 and MiXCR and kept productive beta chains. Identical CDR3 proteins give one entry, which carries the most common genes and DNA. The table for this sample lists some 32,000 distinct CDR3 sequences; 4% to 4.5% of them were counted only once. Jointly, the top ten make up around 45% of the sample. The sample's treatment or condition label, decoded: live attenuated yellow fever vaccine strain. Material: CD8+ T cells sorted from PBMCs, obtained 5 days after the yellow fever booster vaccination. The source of these receptors is a man aged 30-40 years who received the YFV17D yellow fever vaccine.

Note on this clonotype: A much larger clone differs by one base, so this may be a read error. The V call is TRBV20-1, the J call TRBJ2-3; 7 bases align to TRBD1. The CDR3 runs to 16 residues. Germline V CDR1 and CDR2: DFQATT, SNEGSKA (reference sequence). Written as DNA, the CDR3 is TGCAATGCAGAGGGGACAGCGTCTTCTAGCACAGATACGCAGTATTTT. The encoded protein is CNAEGTASSSTDTQYF.

The table lists this clonotype with many counts. V gene TRBV7-2 combines with J gene TRBJ2-7, with 7 bases that match TRBD1. The CDR3 runs to 14 residues. Losses at the gene ends were 4 bases for V and 5 bases for J; bases not matched to a gene: 8. Germline values: CDR1 SGHTA, CDR2 FQGNSA. The CDR3 loop reads CASSYTGTDNEQYF. The CDR3 nucleotides are TGTGCCAGCAGCTACACCGGGACAGATAACGAGCAGTACTTC. The variable domain in full, completed from reference TRBV7-2 and TRBJ2-7, reads GAGVSQSPSNKVTEKGKDVELRCDPISGHTALYWYRQSLGQGLEFLIYFQGNSAPDKSGLPSDRFSAERTGGSVSTLTIQRTQQEDSAVYLCASSYTGTDNEQYFGPGTRLTVT.

Ten or more counts support this clonotype. V and J are TRBV4-3 and TRBJ1-1; TRBD1 might be the D (6 bases). Germline V gene lookup returns CDR1 LGHNA and CDR2 YSLEER. The length of the CDR3 is 18 residues. Deletions cut 0 bases from V and 1 base from J, with 18 bases between. The CDR3 nucleotides are TGCGCCAGCAGCCAAGATAACGCATTCGGGGGGCGGAACACTGAAGCTTTCTTT. It yields the protein CASSQDNAFGGRNTEAFF.

At least ten counts were recorded for this clonotype. The chain couples TRBV7-8 to TRBJ2-7, with TRBD1 matching 9 bases. The CDR3 is made up of 19 amino acids. The V gene's germline CDR1 is SGHVS and CDR2 FQNEAQ. The trim removed 1 base at V and 3 bases at J, leaving 16 bases unmatched. The CDR3 protein is CASSLVVSGALGQGYEQYF. The CDR3 coding sequence is TGTGCCAGCAGCTTAGTTGTGTCAGGGGCCCTGGGACAGGGCTACGAGCAGTACTTC.

This clonotype has at least ten counts. The J gene is TRBJ2-6, the V gene TRBV20-1, with TRBD2 as a possible D gene (6 bases). The CDR3 loop spans 16 amino acids. Per the germline V gene, CDR1 is DFQATT and CDR2 is SNEGSKA (reference sequence). V was trimmed by 6 bases and J by 0 bases, leaving 15 bases between them. Here the CDR3 DNA reads TGCAGTGCGAGTGACCGGGAGAGCTCTGGGGCCAACGTCCTGACTTTC. It translates to CSASDRESSGANVLTF.

This clonotype was seen ten or more times. The V gene is TRBV5-5, the J gene TRBJ2-1; D remains unclear. Deletions cut 0 bases from V and 5 bases from J, with 6 bases between. Germline CDR1 and CDR2: SGHKS and YYEKEE (reference sequence). The CDR3 is made up of 13 amino acids. DNA for the CDR3: TGTGCCAGCAGCTTGGTTGGAGACAATGAGCAGTTCTTC. Translated: CASSLVGDNEQFF. Filled out from reference TRBV5-5 and TRBJ2-1, the complete variable domain reads DAGVTQSPTHLIKTRGQQVTLRCSPISGHKSVSWYQQVLGQGPQFIFQYYEKEERGRGNFPDRFSARQFPNYSSELNVNALLLGDSALYLCASSLVGDNEQFFGPGTRLTVL.

Ten or more counts support this clonotype. The V call is TRBV11-2, the J call TRBJ1-5, with 7 nucleotides matching TRBD1. The CDR3 sequence is 19 residues long. V lost 2 bases, J lost 0 bases, and 13 bases stayed unmatched. Germline CDR1 is SGHAT and CDR2 is FQNNGV. For the CDR3, the DNA is TGTGCCAGCAGCTTACTCAGGGGGACGGGGATTTATAGCAATCAGCCCCAGCATTTT. It is translated as CASSLLRGTGIYSNQPQHF.

On this clonotype itself: This clone may be a read error of a much larger clone one base away. The chain joins TRBV12-3 or TRBV12-4 to TRBJ2-1; D is undetermined. V lost 3 bases and J 0 bases, leaving 12 bases between the germline ends. The CDR3 totals 16 residues. The CDR3 DNA reads as TGTGCCAGCAGTTTTGGGGTTTCGAGCTCCTACAATGAGCAGTTCTTC. The encoded protein is CASSFGVSSSYNEQFF.

This clonotype was seen at least ten times. V gene TRBV7-3 combines with J gene TRBJ2-4, with TRBD2 matching 8 bases. The CDR3 sequence is 14 residues long. Germline CDR1 SGHTA, CDR2 FQGTGA. The V segment lost 5 bases and the J segment 8 bases; nucleotides outside the gene matches: 8. CDR3 sequence reads: CASSNIAGKDIQYF. The CDR3 DNA is TGTGCCAGCAGCAACATAGCGGGAAAGGACATTCAGTACTTC.

This clonotype was counted at least ten times. This chain links TRBV20-1 with TRBJ2-7; 9 bases agree with TRBD2. Germline values: CDR1 DFQATT, CDR2 SNEGSKA (reference sequence). The V gene end was trimmed by 6 bases and the J gene end by 3 bases; junction bases not matched to a gene: 6. The CDR3 has 13 amino acids. The CDR3 loop is CSAIAGEGYEQYF. Here the CDR3 DNA reads TGCAGTGCCATAGCGGGAGAAGGCTACGAGCAGTACTTC.

At least ten counts were recorded for this clonotype. The rearrangement links TRBV24-1 to TRBJ2-1; 8 bases fit TRBD2. The V gene end was trimmed by 9 bases and the J gene end by 7 bases; junction bases not matched to a gene: 10. Germline V CDR1 and CDR2: KGHDR, SFDVKD. CDR3 size: 14 residues. The CDR3 nucleotides are TGTGCCACCGCCACTAGCGGCTCGGGGAATGAGCAGTTCTTC. This translates into CATATSGSGNEQFF.

This clonotype was observed many times. The V and J genes are TRBV12-3 or TRBV12-4 and TRBJ2-7; D unclear. The V end was cut by 0 bases, the J end by 2 bases, with 2 bases between. This CDR3 spans 12 amino acids. The chain's CDR3 is CASSLAAYEQYF. CDR3 sequence (DNA): TGTGCCAGCAGTTTAGCTGCCTACGAGCAGTACTTC.

This clonotype was recorded at least ten times. The genes are TRBV7-8 and TRBJ2-3, with TRBD2 matching over 10 bases. J lost 5 bases, V lost 5 bases, and 7 bases had no gene match. The CDR3 sequence is 15 residues long. CDR1 is SGHVS and CDR2 is FQNEAQ in the germline V gene. CDR3 residues: CASSPAGGPLDTQYF. The CDR3 DNA reads as TGTGCCAGCAGCCCAGCGGGAGGGCCCCTAGATACGCAGTATTTT.

Many counts were recorded for this clonotype. The chain employs TRBV20-1 and TRBJ2-7; 8 positions match TRBD2. V shed 6 bases and J 3 bases; nucleotides not matched to a gene: 7. The CDR3 consists of 13 residues. Germline values: CDR1 DFQATT, CDR2 SNEGSKA (reference sequence). CDR3 nucleotides: TGCAGTGCCCCGCAGCGGGAGTTCTACGAGCAGTACTTC. Protein product: CSAPQREFYEQYF.

This clonotype was recorded at least ten times. V and J are TRBV6-1 and TRBJ2-7, with a weak D call TRBD2 (6 bases). The CDR3 length is 14 residues. Trimming pared 5 bases from V and 3 bases from J, leaving 14 bases between. Germline loops: CDR1 MNHNS, CDR2 SASEGT. The CDR3 coding sequence is TGTGCCAGCAGTCCGGGAGATTCTAACTACGAGCAGTACTTC. The encoded protein is CASSPGDSNYEQYF.

Regarding this clonotype: Given a much more abundant clone one base away, this may be a read error. The V and J genes are TRBV7-2 and TRBJ2-7, with 11 bases that match TRBD2. The CDR3 runs to 14 residues. Germline V gene sequence: CDR1 SGHTA, CDR2 FQGNSA. V was clipped by 3 bases and J by 5 bases; unmatched bases: 3. In nucleotides, the CDR3 is TGTGCCAGCAGCTTCCAGGGACTAGCGGACGAGCAGTACTTC. It is translated as CASSFQGLADEQYF.

This clonotype has ten or more counts. This chain joins TRBV7-2 and TRBJ1-1; D is undetermined. V was trimmed by 2 bases and J by 1 base, leaving 8 bases between them. Germline CDR1 reads SGHTA; CDR2 reads FQGNSA. CDR3 size: 14 residues. CDR3 sequence: CASSLRTQNTEAFF. The CDR3 nucleotides are TGTGCCAGCAGCTTAAGGACCCAGAACACTGAAGCTTTCTTT.

This clonotype was found many times. This rearrangement joins TRBV11-3 to TRBJ2-5; D possibly matches TRBD1 or TRBD2 (5 bases each). The germline V gene encodes CDR1 SGHNT and CDR2 YENEEA. Trimming pared 2 bases from V and 0 bases from J, leaving 7 bases between. There are 14 residues in the CDR3. The CDR3 DNA follows: TGTGCCAGCAGCTTAAGAGGGGACCAAGAGACCCAGTACTTC. Amino acids: CASSLRGDQETQYF.

This clonotype was picked up many times. V is TRBV6-5 and J is TRBJ2-7; 7 nucleotides line up with TRBD1. The V gene end was trimmed by 1 base and the J gene end by 1 base; junction bases not matched to a gene: 4. Germline CDR1 reads MNHEY; CDR2 reads SVGAGI. There are 15 residues in the CDR3. DNA of the CDR3: TGTGCCAGCAGTTACTTCCAGGGGGAATCCTACGAGCAGTACTTC. This gives the protein CASSYFQGESYEQYF.

At least ten counts were recorded for this clonotype. This chain joins TRBV30 and TRBJ2-7; D uncertain. Germline assignment: CDR1 GTSNPN and CDR2 SVGIG (reference sequence). V dropped 3 bases and J dropped 2 bases, with 8 bases sitting between them. CDR3 size: 12 residues. CDR3 in DNA: TGTGCCTGGAGGGTCACGACCTACGAGCAGTACTTC. It encodes CAWRVTTYEQYF.

This clonotype qualifies as medium-sized. This rearrangement joins TRBV7-8 to TRBJ2-7; D not resolved. Germline assignment: CDR1 SGHVS and CDR2 FQNEAQ. This CDR3 is built from 12 residues. V gave up 0 bases and J gave up 4 bases, with 4 bases separating them. The CDR3 region is CASSLAEYEQYF. CDR3 DNA sequence: TGTGCCAGCAGCTTAGCGGAGTACGAGCAGTACTTC.

This clonotype appeared many times. It may be a read error: a sequence one base away is much more abundant. The chain employs TRBV27 and TRBJ1-1; D is ambiguous. Trimming shortened V by 5 bases and J by 3 bases, and 7 bases separated the two germline ends. Germline CDR1 reads MNHEY; CDR2 reads SMNVEV (reference sequence). This CDR3 has 12 amino acids. CDR3 sequence (DNA): TGTGCCAGCAGTCCCGGGGACACTGAAGCTTTCTTT. Its translation: CASSPGDTEAFF.

This clonotype showed up many times. This chain links TRBV19 with TRBJ1-3, with D uncertain. V was trimmed by 6 bases and J by 0 bases, leaving 9 bases between them. The CDR3 totals 14 residues. The V gene's germline CDR1 is LNHDA and CDR2 SQIVND (reference sequence). As DNA, the CDR3 is TGTGCCAGTAGCCACCGACCCTCTGGAAACACCATATATTTT. Protein: CASSHRPSGNTIYF.

This clonotype appeared many times. This chain's CDR3 is CASSDIGETYNSPLHF. Written as DNA, the CDR3 is TGCGCCAGCAGCGACATCGGGGAAACCTATAATTCACCCCTCCACTTT. This chain joins TRBV5-1 and TRBJ1-6, with D uncertain. Germline-derived CDR1 and CDR2 are SGHRS and YFSETQ. Trimming left V 4 bases short and J 2 bases short, with 13 bases between. The CDR3 runs 16 residues.

This clonotype was counted at least ten times. In DNA form, the CDR3 reads TGTGCCAGCAGCTCATCTAGCGGGGGCTACGAGCAGTACTTC. This translates into CASSSSSGGYEQYF. The V and J genes are TRBV7-8 and TRBJ2-7, with 10 bases fitting TRBD2. Germline-derived CDR1 and CDR2 are SGHVS and FQNEAQ. This CDR3 has 14 amino acids. V gave up 4 bases and J gave up 3 bases; unmatched junction bases: 3.

This clonotype showed up many times. This chain uses TRBV24-1 with TRBJ2-2, with TRBD1 identical over 12 bases. Germline-derived CDR1 and CDR2 are KGHDR and SFDVKD. The CDR3 is 14 amino acids. V gave up 8 bases and J gave up 5 bases; unmatched junction bases: 2. The CDR3 is CATKGQGATGELFF. The CDR3 coding sequence is TGTGCCACCAAGGGACAGGGGGCGACCGGGGAGCTGTTTTTT.

This clonotype was detected many times. The V call is TRBV20-1, the J call TRBJ1-1; D is unclear. In germline, CDR1 is DFQATT, CDR2 SNEGSKA (reference sequence). This CDR3 spans 14 amino acids. Trimming stripped 8 bases from V and 4 bases from J, with 20 bases between. CDR3 protein: CSHYRGGSGTEAFF. CDR3 DNA sequence: TGCAGTCATTACCGTGGAGGGTCCGGCACTGAAGCTTTCTTT.

This clonotype came up many times. The chain uses TRBV20-1 and TRBJ2-7; D uncertain. This CDR3 has 19 amino acids. V lost 0 bases, J lost 0 bases, and 24 bases lay in between. Looked up from germline, CDR1 is DFQATT and CDR2 is SNEGSKA (reference sequence). CDR3 residues: CSARDLARILTPSSYEQYF. The CDR3 coding sequence is TGCAGTGCTAGAGATCTGGCCAGGATCTTAACCCCCAGCTCCTACGAGCAGTACTTC.

This clonotype came up many times. The J gene is TRBJ2-7, the V gene TRBV11-2; 11 bases are shared with TRBD2. The CDR3 is 14 amino acids. With V trimmed by 3 bases and J by 2 bases, 0 bases remained unmatched. CDR1 is SGHAT and CDR2 is FQNNGV in the germline V gene. The DNA of the CDR3 is TGTGCCAGCAGCTTGGGACTAGCGGCCTACGAGCAGTACTTC. Protein product: CASSLGLAAYEQYF.